One sample yielded the 18 T cell receptor beta chains listed below, sequenced in a study of T cell responses to AZD1222 COVID-19 vaccine (dated by TCRdb to the early 2020s). Library preparation employed the immunoSEQ multiplex PCR assay. In TCRdb, the immuneACCESS table is reduced to in-frame sequences with V and J assigned. These tables do not hold every clone; where another copy was compared, an unresolved V gene accounts for under half, and the others remain unexplained. The sample yields 130,000 or so clones; 92% were counted once. The top ten hold approximately 1.5% of the sample. Sample time point, as interpreted from the label and publication: baseline before first vaccination. Specimen: peripheral blood, collected on day 0 of AZD1222 vaccination. The receptors derive from an adult in good health.

V and J are TRBV6-5 and TRBJ1-3; D gene uncertain. Trimming took 0 bases from V and 0 from J, leaving 9 bases between them. CDR1 and CDR2 (germline): MNHEY, SVGAGI. The CDR3 contains 16 residues. The CDR3: CASSYSPHSSGNTIYF. In nucleotides, the CDR3 is TGTGCCAGCAGTTACTCCCCGCATAGCTCTGGAAACACCATATATTTT.

The chain recombines TRBV29-1 with TRBJ2-3; tentatively, D is TRBD1 or TRBD2 (5 bases each). CDR1 is SQVTM, CDR2 ANQGSEA, per germline. The CDR3 runs 13 residues. V lost 6 bases and J lost 5, with 15 bases in between. CDR3 bases: TGCAGCGTGGGGGTCCGAGGGAGAGATACGCAGTATTTT. Translating gives CSVGVRGRDTQYF.

The chain employs TRBV28 and TRBJ1-2, with a possible D match to TRBD1 (5 bases). The CDR3 is made up of 13 amino acids. The ends were cut back, 6 bases at V and 0 bases at J, with 8 bases in the middle. Germline values: CDR1 MDHEN, CDR2 SYDVKM. CDR3 DNA: TGTGCCAGCAGCCAGGGTTCTAACTATGGCTACACCTTC. This encodes CASSQGSNYGYTF.

The chain carries TRBV28 and TRBJ1-6; possible D gene TRBD1, 5 bases. The V end lost 6 bases, the J end lost 0 bases, and 15 bases lay between the germline ends. Looked up from germline, CDR1 is MDHEN and CDR2 is SYDVKM. The CDR3 is 17 amino acids. CDR3 sequence: CASSRLQVSSYNSPLHF. The CDR3 bases are TGTGCCAGCAGCCGTTTACAGGTAAGCTCCTATAATTCACCCCTCCACTTT.

This clone appeared a single time. The chain links TRBV19 to TRBJ2-1, with D possibly matching TRBD2 (7 bases). Trimming shortened V by 2 bases and J by 6 bases, and 17 bases separated the two germline ends. Germline CDR1 and CDR2: LNHDA and SQIVND (reference sequence). CDR3 length: 16 residues. DNA of the CDR3: TGTGCCAGTAGTATACCCCGAGGGGGGGGGTCCAATGAGCAGTTCTTC. Residues: CASSIPRGGGSNEQFF.

J is TRBJ2-1 and V is TRBV30, with TRBD2 matching 12 bases. The germline CDR1 and CDR2 sequences are GTSNPN and SVGIG (reference sequence). CDR3 length: 15 amino acids. The junction had 0 bases not matched to a gene; V was cut back by 0 bases and J by 3 bases. This CDR3 reads CAWSVGLAGYNEQFF. The CDR3 region has the DNA TGTGCCTGGAGTGTGGGACTAGCGGGCTACAATGAGCAGTTCTTC.

The V call is TRBV24-1, the J call TRBJ2-1; possibly TRBD2 for D (6 bases). The V gene's germline CDR1 is KGHDR and CDR2 SFDVKD. Trimming shortened V by 9 bases and J by 3 bases, and 23 bases separated the two germline ends. The CDR3 spans 17 residues. In DNA form, the CDR3 reads TGTGCCACCCGGAGGGGCAGGGTTGGGGCATGCTACAATGAGCAGTTCTTC. Translation: CATRRGRVGACYNEQFF.

The chain uses TRBV5-4 and TRBJ1-6; tentative D call: TRBD1 (6 bases). This CDR3 is built from 17 residues. CDR1 is SGHNT, CDR2 YYREEE, per germline (reference sequence). V was clipped by 4 bases and J by 6 bases, with 20 bases between them. The CDR3 loop is CASSPFPRDTTNSPLHF. The CDR3 DNA reads as TGTGCCAGCAGCCCGTTCCCCCGGGACACCACTAATTCACCCCTCCACTTT.

This chain uses TRBV4-1 with TRBJ1-2; D not resolved. Germline assignment: CDR1 MGHRA and CDR2 YSYEKL. This CDR3 contains 16 residues. Trimming stripped 7 bases from V and 4 bases from J, with 22 bases between. The CDR3 is CASTADAFGEGYGYTF. DNA for the CDR3: TGCGCCAGCACCGCTGACGCCTTCGGGGAGGGCTATGGCTACACCTTC.

This chain connects TRBV4-1 to TRBJ1-1; D might be TRBD1 (6 bases). The CDR3 length is 16 residues. Germline assignment: CDR1 MGHRA and CDR2 YSYEKL. Trimming pared 3 bases from V and 3 bases from J, leaving 17 bases between. CDR3 residues: CASSHNRVRIDTEAFF. The CDR3 DNA sequence: TGCGCCAGCAGCCATAACAGGGTTCGTATCGACACTGAAGCTTTCTTT.

The V gene is TRBV7-9, the J gene TRBJ2-1, with TRBD2 as a possible D gene (5 bases). V lost 1 base to trimming and J lost 3 bases, with 7 bases between them. Germline assignment: CDR1 SEHNR and CDR2 FQNEAQ (reference sequence). The CDR3 is made up of 14 amino acids. The CDR3 sequence is CASSLEEGYNEQFF. In nucleotides, the CDR3 is TGTGCCAGCAGCTTAGAAGAGGGCTACAATGAGCAGTTCTTC.

The rearrangement joins TRBV9 to TRBJ1-2; D is uncertain. The germline V gene has CDR1 SGDLS and CDR2 YYNGEE. Trimming took off 0 bases at V and 2 bases at J, with 11 bases between the two ends. The CDR3 contains 15 residues. CDR3 region: CASSVGSEKNYGYTF. As DNA, the CDR3 is TGTGCCAGCAGCGTAGGTTCAGAGAAAAACTATGGCTACACCTTC. The full variable domain, in which reference TRBV9 and TRBJ1-2 provide the parts outside the CDR3, is DSGVTQTPKHLITATGQRVTLRCSPRSGDLSVYWYQQSLDQGLQFLIQYYNGEERAKGNILERFSAQQFPDLHSELNLSSLELGDSALYFCASSVGSEKNYGYTFGSGTRLTVV.

The gene calls are TRBV12-3 or TRBV12-4 and TRBJ1-1; tentative D call: TRBD1 (6 bases). With 5 bases removed from V and 11 bases from J, the gap between germline ends came to 15 bases. The CDR3 sequence is 12 residues long. This CDR3 is CASSPRGGVAFF. CDR3 coding DNA: TGTGCCAGCAGTCCCAGGGGAGGAGTGGCTTTCTTT.

This clone was seen just once. CDR3 nucleotide sequence: TGTGCCAGCAGCATAGCGGCGGCCAATGAGCAGTTCTTC. It translates to CASSIAAANEQFF. The genes are TRBV11-3 and TRBJ2-1; D might be TRBD2 (6 bases). Germline-derived CDR1 and CDR2 are SGHNT and YENEEA. The V end lost 5 bases, the J end lost 6 bases, and 11 bases lay between the germline ends. The CDR3 runs to 13 residues.

The chain employs TRBV18 and TRBJ2-3; the D gene could be TRBD1 or TRBD2 (6 bases each). The CDR3 sequence is 16 residues long. CDR1 KGHSH and CDR2 LQKENI come from the germline V gene. With 0 bases removed from V and 1 base from J, the gap between germline ends came to 11 bases. The CDR3 reads CASSPPRGLGTDTQYF. The CDR3 coding sequence is TGTGCCAGCTCACCACCACGGGGGCTTGGCACAGATACGCAGTATTTT. Based on the CDR3 plus reference TRBV18 and TRBJ2-3, the full variable domain is NAGVMQNPRHLVRRRGQEARLRCSPMKGHSHVYWYRQLPEEGLKFMVYLQKENIIDESGMPKERFSAEFPKEGPSILRIQQVVRGDSAAYFCASSPPRGLGTDTQYFGPGTRLTVL.

V is TRBV7-3 and J is TRBJ2-5; D perhaps matches TRBD1 (6 bases). Germline V gene data show CDR1 as SGHTA and CDR2 as FQGTGA. V dropped 5 bases and J dropped 7 bases, with 20 bases sitting between them. The CDR3 covers 15 residues. The CDR3 here is CASSPGTRSLGTQYF. The CDR3 nucleotides are TGTGCCAGCAGCCCCGGGACAAGGTCTTTGGGGACCCAGTACTTC.

This chain connects TRBV6-5 to TRBJ1-4, with D hard to call. Per the germline V gene, CDR1 is MNHEY and CDR2 is SVGAGI. This CDR3 has 13 residues. Trimming pared 0 bases from V and 12 bases from J, leaving 11 bases between. The CDR3 loop is CASSYSPLKELFF. The DNA for the CDR3 is TGTGCCAGCAGTTACTCGCCCCTGAAGGAACTGTTTTTT.

The genes are TRBV9 and TRBJ2-3; TRBD2 agrees at 7 bases. Germline CDR1 is SGDLS and CDR2 is YYNGEE. The V segment lost 0 bases and the J segment 8 bases; nucleotides outside the gene matches: 12. The CDR3 is 16 amino acids. For the CDR3, the DNA is TGTGCCAGCAGCGTAGACCCTACTGGCGGGAGTGCTACGCAGTATTTT. Its translation: CASSVDPTGGSATQYF.